The rows below give T cell receptor beta chains drawn from one sample of a study of CD8 T cells in ankylosing spondylitis. TCRdb analysed the 5' RACE reads with MiXCR anew, one entry per CDR3 protein. The profile covers 25,000 or so distinct CDR3 sequences, with 6.5% to 9% appearing a single time and about 31% taken by the ten largest. The sample comprised blood. The origin of the receptors is a male donor with ankylosing spondylitis or in good health (not recorded which). The CDR3 runs from the conserved cysteine through the conserved F or W. A D gene is named only where the DNA matches it firmly. Rows give clone size only sometimes, using once, few, many, or a class for an expanded clone.

V	J	D	size	CDR3	DNA
TRBV11-2	TRBJ2-7	TRBD2	few	CASSFSGGHYEQYF	TGTGCCAGCAGCTTTAGCGGGGGACACTACGAGCAGTACTTC
TRBV20-1	TRBJ2-3	TRBD2	.	CSGSPTGGDTQYF	TGCAGTGGGAGTCCCACGGGAGGAGATACGCAGTATTTT
TRBV6-6	TRBJ1-1	.	medium-sized	CASISGPEAFF	TGTGCCAGCATCAGTGGCCCCGAAGCTTTCTTT
TRBV5-1	TRBJ2-5	.	many	CASSTVANVQETQYF	TGCGCCAGCAGCACGGTGGCGAACGTACAGGAGACCCAGTACTTC
TRBV5-6	TRBJ2-1	TRBD2	many	CASSPPGLAEYNEQFF	TGTGCCAGCAGTCCCCCGGGACTAGCGGAGTACAATGAGCAGTTCTTC
TRBV15	TRBJ1-1	.	.	CATRGWGPNTEAFF	TGTGCCACCAGGGGTTGGGGGCCGAACACTGAAGCTTTCTTT
TRBV25-1	TRBJ1-6	.	many	CASSDAAGRSPLHF	TGTGCCAGCAGTGATGCGGCAGGTCGGTCACCCCTCCACTTT
TRBV4-1	TRBJ1-4	TRBD1	many	CASSRDSAGKLFF	TGCGCCAGCAGCCGGGACAGTGCTGGAAAACTGTTTTTT
TRBV27	TRBJ2-7	.	.	CASSHTPAGSYEQYF	TGTGCCAGCAGTCATACTCCAGCGGGCTCCTACGAGCAGTACTTC
TRBV29-1	TRBJ2-1	TRBD2	.	CSVEPVGGRVNEQFF	TGCAGCGTTGAACCGGTGGGGGGGAGGGTCAATGAGCAGTTCTTC
TRBV9	TRBJ2-2	.	.	CASSAHSNTGELFF	TGTGCCAGCAGCGCCCATTCGAACACCGGGGAGCTGTTTTTT
TRBV7-9	TRBJ2-3	TRBD2	many	CASSLILAGVTDTQYF	TGTGCCAGCAGCTTAATACTAGCGGGAGTCACAGATACGCAGTATTTT
TRBV18	TRBJ2-5	TRBD1	.	CASSPTGGKETQYF	TGTGCCAGCTCACCAACAGGGGGGAAAGAGACCCAGTACTTC
TRBV5-1	TRBJ1-4	TRBD1	few	CASSLGQGVKKLFF	TGCGCCAGCAGCTTAGGACAGGGGGTTAAAAAACTGTTTTTT
TRBV7-9	TRBJ1-4	TRBD1	.	CASSLADRESEKLFF	TGTGCCAGCAGCTTAGCGGACAGGGAGAGTGAAAAACTGTTTTTT
TRBV28	TRBJ2-3	.	many	CASSPVLGSRADTQYF	TGTGCCAGCAGCCCGGTCCTGGGTAGCAGGGCAGATACGCAGTATTTT
TRBV4-3	TRBJ2-3	.	many	CASSQDSNTDTQYF	TGCGCCAGCAGCCAAGACAGCAACACAGATACGCAGTATTTT
TRBV7-2	TRBJ2-3	TRBD2	.	CASSLVGLAGVSTDTQYF	TGTGCCAGCAGCTTAGTGGGCTTAGCGGGGGTCTCCACAGATACGCAGTATTTT
TRBV12-3/TRBV12-4	TRBJ2-5	TRBD1	few	CASSRQGSQETQYF	TGTGCCAGCAGTCGACAGGGGTCCCAAGAGACCCAGTACTTC
TRBV12-3/TRBV12-4	TRBJ2-1	.	.	CASSLEGLRYNEQFF	TGTGCCAGCAGTTTAGAGGGGCTAAGGTACAATGAGCAGTTCTTC
TRBV28	TRBJ2-2	.	.	CASRLEAGELFF	TGTGCCAGCAGATTGGAGGCCGGGGAGCTGTTTTTT
TRBV9	TRBJ2-2	TRBD1	.	CASSGVTGGATGELFF	TGTGCCAGCAGCGGAGTTACAGGGGGCGCGACCGGGGAGCTGTTTTTT
TRBV29-1	TRBJ2-3	TRBD1	many	CSGGQGVADTQYF	TGCAGCGGGGGACAGGGGGTAGCAGATACGCAGTATTTT
TRBV29-1	TRBJ1-1	.	few	CSGWGSAEAFF	TGCAGCGGCTGGGGAAGTGCTGAAGCTTTCTTT
TRBV20-1	TRBJ2-3	.	many	CSAEVFGGGYTDTQYF	TGCAGTGCGGAAGTCTTCGGGGGAGGTTACACAGATACGCAGTATTTT
TRBV7-2	TRBJ2-7	TRBD2	few	CASSLSSGRGYEQYF	TGTGCCAGCAGCTTAAGTAGCGGGAGAGGCTACGAGCAGTACTTC
TRBV4-3	TRBJ1-1	.	many	CASSQGNRVGANTEAFF	TGCGCCAGCAGCCAAGGAAACAGGGTGGGAGCGAACACTGAAGCTTTCTTT
TRBV14	TRBJ1-1	.	.	CASSQVTASEAFF	TGTGCCAGCAGCCAAGTGACTGCTTCTGAAGCTTTCTTT
TRBV6-5	TRBJ2-3	TRBD2	few	CASSWTSGKPDTQYF	TGTGCCAGCAGTTGGACTAGCGGGAAGCCAGATACGCAGTATTTT
TRBV6-5	TRBJ2-1	.	.	CASSSGGRPYNEQFF	TGTGCCAGCAGTTCCGGTGGCAGGCCCTACAATGAGCAGTTCTTC
TRBV7-2	TRBJ1-1	.	.	CASSLAPTNTEAFF	TGTGCCAGCAGCTTAGCACCGACGAACACTGAAGCTTTCTTT
TRBV12-3/TRBV12-4	TRBJ1-3	.	.	CASSLKSGNTIYF	TGTGCCAGCAGTCTCAAGTCTGGAAACACCATATATTTT
TRBV7-2	TRBJ2-2	.	few	CASSPRGDSTGELFF	TGTGCCAGCAGCCCCAGGGGGGATAGCACCGGGGAGCTGTTTTTT
TRBV3-1	TRBJ2-7	TRBD1	few	CASSRGQGAVEQYF	TGTGCCAGCAGCCGGGGACAGGGGGCTGTCGAGCAGTACTTC
TRBV4-3	TRBJ1-2	TRBD1	few	CASSRGQGVYGYTF	TGCGCCAGCAGCCGCGGACAGGGGGTATATGGCTACACCTTC
TRBV6-2/TRBV6-3	TRBJ1-4	.	few	CASRSRDGINEKLFF	TGTGCCAGCAGATCCCGGGACGGTATCAATGAAAAACTGTTTTTT
TRBV3-1	TRBJ1-3	TRBD1	many	CASSHRGSAGNTIYF	TGTGCCAGCAGTCACAGGGGTTCCGCTGGAAACACCATATATTTT
TRBV4-1	TRBJ2-7	.	many	CASSQVPAYEQYF	TGCGCCAGCAGCCAAGTTCCCGCCTACGAGCAGTACTTC
TRBV5-1	TRBJ2-2	TRBD1	few	CASSGGQGRNTGELFF	TGCGCCAGCAGCGGGGGACAGGGGAGGAACACCGGGGAGCTGTTTTTT
TRBV9	TRBJ2-1	.	many	CASSVEEDPQFF	TGTGCCAGCAGCGTAGAAGAGGATCCACAGTTCTTC
TRBV7-9	TRBJ1-5	.	.	CASSQGHLRQPQHF	TGTGCCAGCAGCCAGGGCCACCTCCGGCAGCCCCAGCATTTT
TRBV4-3	TRBJ2-7	.	.	CASSQQGQDEQYF	TGCGCCAGCAGCCAACAGGGTCAGGACGAGCAGTACTTC
TRBV7-2	TRBJ2-2	.	.	CASSFGRGGGELFF	TGTGCCAGCAGCTTCGGCAGGGGAGGCGGGGAGCTGTTTTTT
TRBV29-1	TRBJ2-1	TRBD1	.	CSVETDRGFYNEQFF	TGCAGCGTTGAGACCGACAGGGGATTCTACAATGAGCAGTTCTTC
TRBV15	TRBJ1-6	TRBD1	.	CATSRLPGGNSPLHF	TGTGCCACCAGCAGACTTCCAGGGGGCAATTCACCCCTCCACTTT
TRBV11-2	TRBJ1-4	.	.	CASTPGGQANEKLFF	TGTGCCAGCACCCCTGGGGGGCAGGCTAATGAAAAACTGTTTTTT
TRBV29-1	TRBJ1-1	.	few	CSAVTGQGEAFF	TGCAGCGCTGTGACGGGGCAGGGTGAAGCTTTCTTT
TRBV7-6	TRBJ2-2	TRBD2	few	CASSLKLAAGELFF	TGTGCCAGCAGCTTAAAACTAGCGGCCGGGGAGCTGTTTTTT
TRBV7-9	TRBJ1-2	.	.	CASSPGTNYGYTF	TGTGCCAGCAGCCCCGGGACGAACTATGGCTACACCTTC
TRBV29-1	TRBJ2-5	.	.	CSVGQTMGETQYF	TGCAGCGTTGGTCAAACGATGGGGGAGACCCAGTACTTC
TRBV12-3/TRBV12-4	TRBJ1-4	.	few	CATRLSPNEKLFF	TGTGCCACCCGACTAAGCCCTAATGAAAAACTGTTTTTT
TRBV20-1	TRBJ2-1	TRBD1	many	CSAEQGQGAGDEQFF	TGCAGTGCGGAGCAAGGACAGGGGGCTGGAGATGAGCAGTTCTTC
TRBV5-1	TRBJ2-3	.	.	CASSLEGPPDTQYF	TGCGCCAGCAGCTTGGAGGGCCCCCCAGATACGCAGTATTTT
TRBV7-9	TRBJ2-5	.	medium-sized	CASSIQGFLETQYF	TGTGCCAGCAGCATCCAGGGTTTCTTGGAGACCCAGTACTTC
TRBV7-2	TRBJ2-2	.	few	CASSTQRNTGELFF	TGTGCCAGCAGCACCCAGAGGAACACCGGGGAGCTGTTTTTT
TRBV4-2	TRBJ2-1	.	many	CASSQDRGSYNEQFF	TGTGCCAGCAGCCAAGACCGGGGGTCCTACAATGAGCAGTTCTTC
TRBV5-5	TRBJ1-5	.	few	CASSLGPNQPQHF	TGTGCCAGCAGCTTGGGGCCCAATCAGCCCCAGCATTTT
TRBV5-1	TRBJ2-1	TRBD2	many	CASSLTSGSGYNEQFF	TGCGCCAGCAGCTTGACTAGCGGGAGTGGTTACAATGAGCAGTTCTTC